This is a list of T cell receptor beta chains from one sample in a study of T cell changes during pregnancy in multiple sclerosis. This table comes from immunoSEQ multiplex PCR, and its TCRdb copy is limited to in-frame clones, with some not included. The data contain more than 35,000 clones, about 90% of them singletons. The sample here was CD4+ T cells from peripheral blood mononuclear cells, taken in the second trimester of pregnancy. All receptors come from a female donor with multiple sclerosis, enrolled in a pregnancy study. CDR3s include the opening cysteine and the closing phenylalanine or tryptophan. The D gene is left open where the match is weak. Clone size is stated in some rows and not others, as once, few, many or a class when expanded.

size	V	D	J	DNA	CDR3
.	TRBV19	TRBD2	TRBJ2-7	TGTGCCAGTAGTACAGCGGGGGAAGTCTCCTACGAGCAGTACTTC	CASSTAGEVSYEQYF
once	TRBV7-9	TRBD1	TRBJ2-5	TGTGCCAGCAGCAACCCTAAGAAATCTGACAGGGAGGAGACCCAGTACTTC	CASSNPKKSDREETQYF
.	TRBV10-1	.	TRBJ2-3	TGCGCCAGCAGTAACCGGGAACCCAGGACAGATACGCAGTATTTT	CASSNREPRTDTQYF
.	TRBV6-5	TRBD2	TRBJ2-7	TGTGCCAGCAGTTCTAGCGGGAGGGCCGGTTCCTACGAGCAGTACTTC	CASSSSGRAGSYEQYF
.	TRBV2	TRBD2	TRBJ2-3	TGTGCCAGCAGTTCGGGAGGGGGCACAGATACGCAGTATTTT	CASSSGGGTDTQYF
.	TRBV5-1	TRBD1	TRBJ2-5	TGCGCCAGCAGCTCCGGACAGGGTCGAGAGACCCAGTACTTC	CASSSGQGRETQYF
.	TRBV11-3	.	TRBJ2-1	TGTGCCAGCAGCTTAAGGGGAAATACCTACAATGAGCAGTTCTTC	CASSLRGNTYNEQFF
.	TRBV5-1	TRBD2	TRBJ2-5	TGCGCCAGCAGCTTGAGGGAGGGGTACCAAGAGACCCAGTACTTC	CASSLREGYQETQYF
.	TRBV5-4	TRBD2	TRBJ2-1	TGTGCCAGCACCCGGGAGGGGGGAGGGAATGAGCAGTTCTTC	CASTREGGGNEQFF
.	TRBV10-3	TRBD1	TRBJ2-3	TGTGCCCTCAGGGACAGCCTAGCCACAGATACGCAGTATTTT	CALRDSLATDTQYF
.	TRBV28	.	TRBJ1-1	TGTGCCAGCAGTTACCTCTCGGCGTTGAGGGGGACTGAAGCTTTCTTT	CASSYLSALRGTEAFF
.	TRBV4-1	.	TRBJ1-1	TGCGCCAGCAGCCTAGGGGGTCGGAACACTGAAGCTTTCTTT	CASSLGGRNTEAFF
once	TRBV30	TRBD2	TRBJ2-3	TGTGCCTGGAGTACTAGCGGAGCCTCCACAGATACGCAGTATTTT	CAWSTSGASTDTQYF
.	TRBV28	.	TRBJ1-1	TGTGCCAGCAGCCACCCCCGGGGGATGGAAGCTTTCTTT	CASSHPRGMEAFF
few	TRBV6-1	TRBD1	TRBJ1-5	TGTGCCAGCAGTGTGGAGGGGACAGTTAATCAGCCCCAGCATTTT	CASSVEGTVNQPQHF
.	TRBV18	.	TRBJ2-2	TGTGCCAGCTCACCAAGAGAAACCGGGGAGCTGTTTTTT	CASSPRETGELFF
.	TRBV30	TRBD1	TRBJ2-2	TGTGCCTATACCGGGACAGGGCCCGGGGAGCTGTTTTTT	CAYTGTGPGELFF
.	TRBV11-2	TRBD1	TRBJ1-3	TGTGCCAGCAGCTTCAACTCAAACAGGGGCCAGGGGGGAAACACCATATATTTT	CASSFNSNRGQGGNTIYF
.	TRBV11-3	.	TRBJ2-5	TGTGCCAGCAGCCTACGAGGGGAGACCCAGTACTTC	CASSLRGETQYF
.	TRBV7-2	TRBD1	TRBJ1-2	TGTGCCAGCAGCTTAGATAAGAGACAGGGCTATGGCTACACCTTC	CASSLDKRQGYGYTF
.	TRBV4-3	TRBD1	TRBJ1-1	TGCGCCAGCAGCCACGGAGGGACAGGGGCCGGTCGCACTGAAGCTTTCTTT	CASSHGGTGAGRTEAFF
.	TRBV7-9	TRBD1	TRBJ1-5	TGTGCCAGCAGCCCTTGGACAGGGTCGGGCAATCAGCCCCAGCATTTT	CASSPWTGSGNQPQHF
.	TRBV6-6	TRBD1	TRBJ2-7	TGTGCCAGCAGTTACACAGGGGAAGTAGGCTACGAGCAGTACTTC	CASSYTGEVGYEQYF
.	TRBV7-9	.	TRBJ1-2	TGTGCCAGCAGCTTTTGGGGGGGAAATGGCTACACCTTC	CASSFWGGNGYTF
.	TRBV5-4	TRBD1	TRBJ1-4	TGTGCCAGCAGCTTGAAACGGGGGGGGACAGCTAATGAAAAACTGTTTTTT	CASSLKRGGTANEKLFF
.	TRBV5-4	.	TRBJ1-2	TGTGCCAGCAGCTTGGCCTTAGATGGCTACACCTTC	CASSLALDGYTF
.	TRBV6-5	.	TRBJ1-2	TGTGCCAGCAGCCTGCAGGGGAACTATGGCTACACCTTC	CASSLQGNYGYTF
once	TRBV5-8	TRBD2	TRBJ2-1	TGTGCCAGCAGCCTGGGACTAGCGGGAGGCCCGAAACGGGACAATGAGCAGTTCTTC	CASSLGLAGGPKRDNEQFF
.	TRBV28	TRBD1	TRBJ1-4	TGTGCCAGCAGTTTAGTCACAGGGGGCTTTGGTAATGAAAAACTGTTTTTT	CASSLVTGGFGNEKLFF
.	TRBV7-2	TRBD2	TRBJ2-1	TGTGCCAGCAGCTTCCAGGGACTAGAAGGCAATGAGCAGTTCTTC	CASSFQGLEGNEQFF
.	TRBV4-3	.	TRBJ2-7	TGCGCCAGCAGCCAAGATTGGGGGGCCTACGAGCAGTACTTC	CASSQDWGAYEQYF
.	TRBV5-6	.	TRBJ2-6	TGTGCCAGCAGCTTCAGGGGCTCTGGGGCCAACGTCCTGACTTTC	CASSFRGSGANVLTF
.	TRBV29-1	.	TRBJ2-5	TGCAGCGTTGAACTGCAGCAAGAGACCCAGTACTTC	CSVELQQETQYF
.	TRBV18	TRBD1	TRBJ2-1	TGTGCCAGCTCACTAAACAGGGGGAGCTACAATGAGCAGTTCTTC	CASSLNRGSYNEQFF
.	TRBV10-1	.	TRBJ2-3	TGCGCCAGCAACAGGCGATTAGGCCAGGGCACCAGCGCAGATACGCAGTATTTT	CASNRRLGQGTSADTQYF
once	TRBV19	.	TRBJ1-4	TGTGCCAGTAGTATTGACACCACCCTTCCTAATGAAAAACTGTTTTTT	CASSIDTTLPNEKLFF